The entry below gives a single T cell receptor beta chain sequence along with its context. Its antigen is unidentified. Sequenced by immunoSEQ multiplex PCR; TCRdb stores in-frame clones only, minus some. The sample contains about 24,000 clones, 90% to 95% of which appear only once. Deletions cut 6 bases from V and 0 bases from J, with 8 bases between. Per the germline V gene, CDR1 is SNHLY and CDR2 is FYNNEI. This CDR3 is built from 13 residues. These data come from a study of a mutant IDH1 vaccine in newly diagnosed glioma. In the study overall: Sex among treated patients split around 62% male, roughly 40% female; mean age was roughly 40 years. It was radiotherapy, temozolomide, or both that patients received previously, with most receiving both. Study outcomes and limitations: No link was apparently found between pseudoprogression and changes in top peripheral T cell clonotypes. Patients showed vaccine-induced immune responses at a rate of roughly 93%.

The time point denotes: baseline, week 1 (first vaccination visit). Specified treatment: pre-vaccination baseline after standard-of-care therapy. This receptor was taken from a man under 40 with glioma. The sequencing here drew on PBMCs, taken from a glioma patient treated with radiotherapy, temozolomide or both. The chain couples TRBV2 to TRBJ1-1; the D is unclear. Here the CDR3 DNA reads TGTGCCAGCAGGGAAAGCATGAACACTGAAGCTTTCTTT. Translating it yields CASRESMNTEAFF.